The clone carrying this T cell receptor (beta chain) has more than one count but fewer than ten. Study processing details: Scientists estimated how many nucleated cells there were by amplifying reference gene primers. Libraries were prepared by immunoSEQ multiplex PCR; TCRdb keeps only in-frame clonotypes and omits some of them. V and J calls and clone size are those listed in that table; D and trimming were worked out from the DNA. The table has roughly 62,000 clones, more than 65% seen once. Deletions cut 7 bases from V and 5 bases from J, with 14 bases between. CDR3 length: 13 residues. The germline V gene encodes CDR1 KGHSH and CDR2 LQKENI. The data originate from a study of blood T cell repertoires in COVID-19. Study-level background: The samples span acute and convalescent COVID-19 from the United States, Italy and Spain.

Source material: peripheral blood. This sequence joins TRBV18 and TRBJ1-1; no clear D. The TCR was taken from a woman of 80 years or more with active or convalescent COVID-19. CDR3 bases: TGTGCCAGCTTCACCTCAGAGGGTACTGAAGCTTTCTTT. Its translation is CASFTSEGTEAFF.